This record looks at one T cell receptor (beta chain) sequence and its context. Ages ranged from about 18 to 89 years, with residence in 24 US areas. Clinical histories supplied by participants themselves formed the basis of cohort assignment. This entry comes from a study of blood T cell repertoires in COVID-19. The wider study: Recovered status in Cohort 3 required two negative PCRs, clearance, or symptom resolution.

Profiling relied on immunoSEQ multiplex PCR, and the TCRdb table lists in-frame clones only, not all of them. This sample has some 330,000 clones; about 87% occur once, and the top ten carry more than 1.5%. V lost 4 bases and J lost 3, with 9 bases in between. Looked up from germline, CDR1 is MNHEY and CDR2 is SVGAGI. CDR3 length equals 13 residues. The sequence came from a man aged 40-49 years in a cohort exposed to, infected with or recovered from COVID-19 (not recorded which). Input material: PBMCs or T cells enriched from blood (not recorded which). The chain recombines TRBV6-5 with TRBJ1-2; D is possibly TRBD1 (5 bases). The CDR3 loop reads CASSLGGYYGYTF. The DNA of the CDR3 is TGTGCCAGCAGTTTGGGGGGGTACTATGGCTACACCTTC.